Listed here are 13 T cell receptor beta chains from one sample, sequenced in a study of graft-versus-host responses after intestinal transplantation. Profiled with immunoSEQ multiplex PCR; TCRdb holds only in-frame clones, not every one. Here the sample spans about 25,000 clones, approximately 94% being singletons. The specimen comprised PBMCs, sampled 156 days after intestinal transplant. All receptors derive from a human patient who received an intestinal transplant, so some T cells may come from the graft donor.

The genes are TRBV4-1 and TRBJ2-7, with no clear D. The germline V gene has CDR1 MGHRA and CDR2 YSYEKL. The CDR3 runs to 15 residues. Trimming took off 1 base at V and 1 base at J, with 11 bases between the two ends. CDR3 region: CASSQVGRSSYEQYF. The CDR3 coding sequence is TGCGCCAGCAGCCAAGTGGGCAGGTCGTCCTACGAGCAGTACTTC.

The chain couples TRBV2 to TRBJ1-4; possible D gene TRBD1, 5 bases. Germline CDR1 reads SNHLY; CDR2 reads FYNNEI. V was shortened by 8 bases and J by 7 bases, with 17 bases between the two germline ends. CDR3 length: 14 amino acids. The CDR3 is CASARGPYSEKLFF. In DNA form, the CDR3 reads TGTGCCAGCGCCCGGGGCCCCTATAGTGAAAAACTGTTTTTT.

This chain connects TRBV5-8 to TRBJ2-3, with TRBD2 matching 10 bases. Germline lookup yields CDR1 SGHTS and CDR2 YDEGEE. The CDR3 consists of 18 residues. Losses at the gene ends were 0 bases for V and 6 bases for J; bases not matched to a gene: 13. This CDR3 reads CASSLAGLAGAAADTQYF. The DNA of the CDR3 is TGTGCCAGCAGCTTGGCCGGGCTAGCGGGAGCCGCGGCGGATACGCAGTATTTT. Full variable domain (remainder filled in from reference TRBV5-8 and TRBJ2-3): EAGVTQSPTHLIKTRGQQATLRCSPISGHTSVYWYQQALGLGLQFLLWYDEGEERNRGNFPPRFSGRQFPNYSSELNVNALELEDSALYLCASSLAGLAGAAADTQYFGPGTRLTVL.

In this sample, this clone turned up once. The chain recombines TRBV30 with TRBJ1-6; a possible D gene is TRBD1 (5 bases). V was cut by 5 bases and J by 6 bases, with 14 bases left in between. This CDR3 is 14 amino acids long. Per the germline V gene, CDR1 is GTSNPN and CDR2 is SVGIG (reference sequence). The CDR3 reads CAWETGTTNSPLHF. The CDR3, as DNA: TGTGCCTGGGAAACCGGGACTACTAATTCACCCCTCCACTTT.

This rearrangement joins TRBV7-8 to TRBJ2-2; TRBD1 agrees at 11 bases. Germline-derived CDR1 and CDR2 are SGHVS and FQNEAQ. Trimming cost V 3 bases and J 7 bases; bases outside gene matches: 4. The CDR3 spans 15 residues. Written as DNA, the CDR3 is TGTGCCAGCAGCTTGGACAGGGGGCGCGTCGGGGAGCTGTTTTTT. Its translation: CASSLDRGRVGELFF.

The V call is TRBV4-3, the J call TRBJ1-2, with TRBD1 as a possible D gene (5 bases). V dropped 1 base and J dropped 4 bases, with 13 bases sitting between them. CDR1 is LGHNA, CDR2 YSLEER, per germline. The CDR3 has 15 residues. CDR3 nucleotides: TGCGCCAGCAGCCAAGTCCAGGACACCCGCTATGGCTACACCTTC. Its translation is CASSQVQDTRYGYTF.

V gene TRBV18 combines with J gene TRBJ2-5; D not certain. The germline CDR1 and CDR2 sequences are KGHSH and LQKENI. The V gene lost 4 bases and the J gene lost 3 bases, with 6 bases spanning the gap. CDR3 size: 12 residues. CDR3 sequence reads: CASSRYEETQYF. As DNA, the CDR3 is TGTGCCAGCTCACGGTACGAAGAGACCCAGTACTTC.

The chain carries TRBV6-5 and TRBJ1-2, with unresolved D. Per the germline V gene, CDR1 is MNHEY and CDR2 is SVGAGI. This CDR3 spans 13 amino acids. V was clipped by 7 bases and J by 4 bases, with 13 bases between them. Written as DNA, the CDR3 is TGTGCCAGCACCATCGGTGGTGGCTATGGCTACACCTTC. Translating gives CASTIGGGYGYTF.

The chain links TRBV7-9 to TRBJ2-7; 12 bases agree with TRBD2. CDR1 is SEHNR and CDR2 is FQNEAQ in the germline V gene (reference sequence). V dropped 5 bases and J dropped 4; count of bases not matched to a gene: 6. This CDR3 has 15 residues. In DNA, the CDR3 is TGTGCCAGCAGCCCGACTAGCGGGAGTTGGTACGAGCAGTACTTC. This translates into CASSPTSGSWYEQYF.

This chain uses TRBV13 with TRBJ1-1; unclear D gene. Germline V gene lookup returns CDR1 PRHDT and CDR2 FYEKMQ (reference sequence). With 5 bases removed from V and 0 bases from J, the gap between germline ends came to 19 bases. The CDR3 sequence is 17 residues long. CDR3 amino acids: CASSPVGVVGMNTEAFF. Here the CDR3 DNA reads TGTGCCAGCAGCCCTGTGGGAGTCGTCGGCATGAACACTGAAGCTTTCTTT.

The chain carries TRBV7-9 and TRBJ2-1, with TRBD2 as a possible D gene (5 bases). Deletions cut 5 bases from V and 2 bases from J, with 13 bases between. The CDR3 is 15 residues long. CDR1 SEHNR and CDR2 FQNEAQ come from the germline V gene (reference sequence). The CDR3 reads CASSHSGYTYNEQFF. The CDR3, as DNA: TGTGCCAGCAGCCACAGCGGATATACCTACAATGAGCAGTTCTTC.

V and J are TRBV5-1 and TRBJ2-7; a weak D match, TRBD1 (6 bases). CDR1 is SGHRS, CDR2 YFSETQ, per germline. V was pared by 3 bases and J by 5 bases, with 21 bases between. The CDR3 extends over 16 amino acids. The CDR3 is CASSSTPGAGNHEQYF. The CDR3 DNA follows: TGCGCCAGCAGCTCGACTCCAGGGGCGGGCAACCACGAGCAGTACTTC. Filled out from reference TRBV5-1 and TRBJ2-7, the complete variable domain reads KAGVTQTPRYLIKTRGQQVTLSCSPISGHRSVSWYQQTPGQGLQFLFEYFSETQRNKGNFPGRFSGRQFSNSRSEMNVSTLELGDSALYLCASSSTPGAGNHEQYFGPGTRLTVT.

In its sample, this clone was seen once. CDR3 nucleotides: TGTGCCAGCAGCCCCCGCACAGATACGCAGTATTTT. Its protein product is CASSPRTDTQYF. This sequence joins TRBV13 and TRBJ2-3; D not certain. The CDR3 is made up of 12 amino acids. Germline V gene data show CDR1 as PRHDT and CDR2 as FYEKMQ (reference sequence). V gave up 5 bases and J gave up 1 base, with 4 bases separating them.